This section outlines one T cell receptor beta chain sequence together with its context. The antigen is unknown. A read error may account for a junction end that differs from germline. This sample stems from a study of tumor and adjacent non-tumor tissue in lung cancer. Study-level information: On average, productive TCRbeta reads reached roughly 3.9 million per sample. Study-wide findings and caveats: Patients with more diverse tumor TCRs had worse survival. Tumor repertoires had a smaller top 100 clone share than normal lung.

This CDR3 has 14 amino acids. The germline CDR1 and CDR2 sequences are MDHEN and SYDVKM. RNA was extracted from bulk tissue without any cell sorting. TCRbeta libraries were built with three rounds of nested PCR, modified from ARM-PCR. A single record per CDR3 protein comes from TCRdb applying MiXCR to the multiplex PCR reads. The sample lists approximately 90,000 distinct CDR3 sequences, around two thirds occurring once. The gene calls are TRBV28 and TRBJ2-1; the match to TRBD1 covers 8 bases. The sequencing input was lung tumor tissue. The receptor comes from a man aged 65-85 years with non-small cell lung cancer. For the CDR3, the DNA is TGTGCCATCAGTCTCGGGGGACAGGAGGGTGAGCAGTTCTTC. Amino acid sequence: CAISLGGQEGEQFF.